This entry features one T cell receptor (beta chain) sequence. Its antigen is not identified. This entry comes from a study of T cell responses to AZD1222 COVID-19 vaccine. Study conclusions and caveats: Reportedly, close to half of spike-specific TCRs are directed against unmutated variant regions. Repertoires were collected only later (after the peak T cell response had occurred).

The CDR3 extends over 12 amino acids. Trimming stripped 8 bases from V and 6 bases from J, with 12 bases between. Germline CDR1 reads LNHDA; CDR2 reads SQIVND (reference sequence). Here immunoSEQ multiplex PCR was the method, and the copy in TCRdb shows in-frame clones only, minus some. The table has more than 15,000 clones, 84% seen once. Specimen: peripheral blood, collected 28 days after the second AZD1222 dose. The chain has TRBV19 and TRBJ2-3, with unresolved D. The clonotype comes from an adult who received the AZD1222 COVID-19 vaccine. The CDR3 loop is CASVGLPDTQYF. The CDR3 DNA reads TGTGCCAGTGTGGGCCTCCCGGATACGCAGTATTTT. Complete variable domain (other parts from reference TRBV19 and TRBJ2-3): DGGITQSPKYLFRKEGQNVTLSCEQNLNHDAMYWYRQDPGQGLRLIYYSQIVNDFQKGDIAEGYSVSREKKESFPLTVTSAQKNPTAFYLCASVGLPDTQYFGPGTRLTVL.